Listed below are T cell receptor beta chains from one sample, sequenced in a study of T cells in Graves' hyperthyroidism and ophthalmopathy. TCRdb called the multiplex PCR reads again in MiXCR, with one record for every CDR3 protein. The repertoire holds a few hundred thousand distinct CDR3 sequences, 15% to 18% seen once, with around 7% in the top ten. Sequenced: blood. These receptors originate from a woman between 18 and 30 years old with Graves' hyperthyroidism. Both conserved end residues are part of each CDR3. The D gene is left open where the match is weak. Size is stated for part of the rows, as once, few or many counts, or as a class when the clone is expanded.

D	V	size	J	DNA	CDR3
NA	TRBV9	NA	TRBJ1-3	TGTGCCAGCAGGAAAAGCGTGTCCTCTGGAAACACCATATATTTT	CASRKSVSSGNTIYF
NA	TRBV3-1	many	TRBJ2-1	TGTGCCAGCAGCCTTCAAGTGGACTCCTCCTACAATGAGCAGTTCTTC	CASSLQVDSSYNEQFF
NA	TRBV6-1	NA	TRBJ1-4	TGTGCCAGTACCACAGGGAGCCCTAATGAAAAACTGTTTTTT	CASTTGSPNEKLFF
TRBD2	TRBV4-2	many	TRBJ2-5	TGTGCCAGCAGCCAAGGGACTAGCGGGGGCCCCCAGGAGACCCAGTACTTC	CASSQGTSGGPQETQYF
TRBD1	TRBV12-3/TRBV12-4	many	TRBJ1-4	TGTGCCAGCAGTTTAGGGGGACAGGGGGGTGAAAAACTGTTTTTT	CASSLGGQGGEKLFF
NA	TRBV2	many	TRBJ1-2	TGTGCCAGCTCTGCATATGGCTACACCTTC	CASSAYGYTF
NA	TRBV12-3/TRBV12-4	many	TRBJ2-1	TGTGCCAGCAGTATACACCCCCCGGGTACGGGTAATGAGCAGTTCTTC	CASSIHPPGTGNEQFF
NA	TRBV12-3/TRBV12-4	NA	TRBJ2-3	TGTGCCAGCGGGGGAGCCCTGACCGGAGATACGCAGTATTTT	CASGGALTGDTQYF
TRBD2	TRBV6-1	many	TRBJ2-1	TGTGCCAGCAGTGGGGGACTAGCGGGGGGCCCCTCCTACAATGAGCAGTTCTTC	CASSGGLAGGPSYNEQFF
NA	TRBV20-1	many	TRBJ1-2	TGCAGTGCTAGCCAGCAATATGGCTACACCTTC	CSASQQYGYTF
NA	TRBV2	once	TRBJ2-5	TGTGCCAGCAGCGTAGGAGGGGAACGGCAAGAGACCCAGTACTTC	CASSVGGERQETQYF
TRBD1	TRBV10-3	many	TRBJ2-7	TGTGCCATCAGTGGGGGTTTGCTGACAGGGTACGAGCAGTACTTC	CAISGGLLTGYEQYF
NA	TRBV12-3/TRBV12-4	many	TRBJ2-3	TGTGCCAGCAGTCCGAATAGACTAGAGCATACGCAGTATTTT	CASSPNRLEHTQYF
NA	TRBV20-1	few	TRBJ1-6	TGCAGTGCTAGCCCGGGTAATAATTCACCCCTCCACTTT	CSASPGNNSPLHF
TRBD1	TRBV7-9	many	TRBJ1-5	TGTGCCAGCAGCTCAACAGGGGTTAGGGGCCAGCCCCAGCATTTT	CASSSTGVRGQPQHF
NA	TRBV12-3/TRBV12-4	few	TRBJ1-5	TGTGCCGGCAGTTTGCAGACAGTGAATAGCAATCAGCCCCAGCATTTT	CAGSLQTVNSNQPQHF
TRBD1	TRBV19	few	TRBJ1-1	TGTGCCAGTAGTATTGGACAGGGCCAGTTTACTGAAGCTTTCTTT	CASSIGQGQFTEAFF
TRBD2	TRBV7-8	NA	TRBJ2-3	TGTGCCAGTCTGCGGGGGGGCCGGGGGGGCCCAGATACGCAGTATTTT	CASLRGGRGGPDTQYF
TRBD1	TRBV2	many	TRBJ1-2	TGTGCCAGCAGTGAAGCCGGGACAGGTTATGGCTACACCTTC	CASSEAGTGYGYTF
NA	TRBV7-3	many	TRBJ1-2	TGTGCCAGCAGCTTAGGGGGGGAAAACTATGGCTACACCTTC	CASSLGGENYGYTF
NA	TRBV27	many	TRBJ1-5	TGTGCCAGCAGTAACCGGGTCTCAGATCGGCCCCAGCATTTT	CASSNRVSDRPQHF
NA	TRBV4-1	few	TRBJ1-5	TGCGCCAGCAGCCTGGGGATCAGGGCACGGTATAGCAATCAGCCCCAGCGTTTT	CASSLGIRARYSNQPQRF
TRBD2	TRBV19	NA	TRBJ2-1	TGTGCCAGTTCCACTACCGGACTAGCGGCATACAATGAGCAGTTCTTC	CASSTTGLAAYNEQFF
NA	TRBV12-3/TRBV12-4	NA	TRBJ2-3	TGTGCCAGCAGCTCCGAAAGGGGGGGGACAGATAGCACAGATACGCAGTATTTT	CASSSERGGTDSTDTQYF
NA	TRBV19	few	TRBJ2-2	TGTGCCAGTAGTATAGCGGACAGATCCGGGGAGCTGTTTTTT	CASSIADRSGELFF
TRBD1	TRBV11-1	NA	TRBJ2-7	TGTGCCAGCAGCTTAGCGCTCCAGGGGGCAGCTTACGAGCAGTACTTC	CASSLALQGAAYEQYF
NA	TRBV30	many	TRBJ1-2	TGTGCCTGGGCCCCCGGGGACGGTTATGGCTACACCTTC	CAWAPGDGYGYTF
NA	TRBV7-9	many	TRBJ1-2	TGTGCCAGCAGCGGAGAGAAGAACAGGGATGCGGCTTATGGCTACACCTTC	CASSGEKNRDAAYGYTF
NA	TRBV9	many	TRBJ1-6	TGTGCCAGCAGCGATAGGGGCGGCCCTACGGCCCTCCACTTT	CASSDRGGPTALHF
NA	TRBV18	many	TRBJ1-5	TGTGCCAGCTCAGGTAGGGGAGATCAGCCCCAGCATTTT	CASSGRGDQPQHF
NA	TRBV28	many	TRBJ2-6	TGTGCCAGCAGTTTATCCGGAGACCTTCCATTCATCTCTGGGGCCAACGTCCTGACTTTC	CASSLSGDLPFISGANVLTF
TRBD2	TRBV5-1	few	TRBJ2-5	TGCGCCAGCAGCTTGGCGTCTGGGACTAGCGGGAGGGTAGAGACCCAGTACTTC	CASSLASGTSGRVETQYF
TRBD2	TRBV2	many	TRBJ2-3	TGTGCCAGCAGTGACGGACTAGCGGTTTCTAGCACAGATACGCAGTATTTT	CASSDGLAVSSTDTQYF
NA	TRBV7-9	NA	TRBJ2-3	TGTGCCAGCAGCTTGGCCACTAGAATAGGGACAGATACGCAGTATTTT	CASSLATRIGTDTQYF
NA	TRBV6-1	NA	TRBJ2-5	TGTGCCAGCAGCCCCGGGGGCTCCGGGACCCAGTACTTC	CASSPGGSGTQYF
TRBD1	TRBV28	many	TRBJ2-5	TGTGCCAGCAACCGACAGGGAAAGACCCAGTACTTC	CASNRQGKTQYF
TRBD1	TRBV28	many	TRBJ2-7	TGTGCCAGCAGTTCCCCGGGACAGGGGGTCGACGAGCAGTACTTC	CASSSPGQGVDEQYF
NA	TRBV19	few	TRBJ2-3	TGTGCCAGTCTCAGTCGGGCCACAGATACGCAGTATTTT	CASLSRATDTQYF
NA	TRBV29-1	many	TRBJ1-2	TGCAGCGTCCCGGGGGGCGCTGGCTACACCTTC	CSVPGGAGYTF
TRBD1	TRBV6-6	NA	TRBJ2-5	TGTGCCAGCAGTTACTCCGCGGACAGGGAATTGGAAGAGACCCAGTACTTC	CASSYSADRELEETQYF